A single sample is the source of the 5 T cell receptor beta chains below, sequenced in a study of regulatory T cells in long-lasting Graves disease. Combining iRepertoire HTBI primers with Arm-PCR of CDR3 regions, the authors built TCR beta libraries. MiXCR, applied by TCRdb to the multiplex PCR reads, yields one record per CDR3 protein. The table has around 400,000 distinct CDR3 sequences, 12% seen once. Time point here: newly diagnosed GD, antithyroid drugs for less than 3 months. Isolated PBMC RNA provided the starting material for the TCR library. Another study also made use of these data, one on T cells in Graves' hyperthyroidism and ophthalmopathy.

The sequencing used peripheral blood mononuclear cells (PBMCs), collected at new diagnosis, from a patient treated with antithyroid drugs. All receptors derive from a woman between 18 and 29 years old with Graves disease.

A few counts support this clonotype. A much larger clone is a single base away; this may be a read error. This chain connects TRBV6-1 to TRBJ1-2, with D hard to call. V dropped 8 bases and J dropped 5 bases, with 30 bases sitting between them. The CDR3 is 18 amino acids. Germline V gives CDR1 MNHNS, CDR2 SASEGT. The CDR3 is CASSLTVWEGSPGYGYTF. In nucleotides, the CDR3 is TGTGCCAGCTCGTTAACGGTTTGGGAAGGATCCCCGGGTTATGGCTACACCTTC.

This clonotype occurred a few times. This CDR3 is CATSSQGADTQYF. CDR3 bases: TGTGCCACCAGCTCACAGGGCGCAGATACGCAGTATTTT. The chain is built from TRBV15 and TRBJ2-3; D is possibly TRBD1 (6 bases). The V gene's germline CDR1 is LNHNV and CDR2 YYDKDF (reference sequence). V was pared by 5 bases and J by 4 bases, with 10 bases between. The CDR3 spans 13 residues.

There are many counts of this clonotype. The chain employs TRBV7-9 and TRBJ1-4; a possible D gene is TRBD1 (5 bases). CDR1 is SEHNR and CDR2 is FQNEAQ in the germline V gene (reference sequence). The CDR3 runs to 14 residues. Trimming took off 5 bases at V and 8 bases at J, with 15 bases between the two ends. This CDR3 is CASSLGTLGEKLFF. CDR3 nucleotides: TGTGCCAGCAGCCTAGGGACTTTAGGGGAAAAACTGTTTTTT.

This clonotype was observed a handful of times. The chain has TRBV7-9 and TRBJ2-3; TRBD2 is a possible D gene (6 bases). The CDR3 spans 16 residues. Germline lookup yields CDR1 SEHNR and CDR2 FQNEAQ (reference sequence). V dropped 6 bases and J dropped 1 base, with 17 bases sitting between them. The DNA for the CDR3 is TGTGCCAGCAGTCCGCCGGGACTCAGTGGCACAGATACGCAGTATTTT. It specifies CASSPPGLSGTDTQYF.

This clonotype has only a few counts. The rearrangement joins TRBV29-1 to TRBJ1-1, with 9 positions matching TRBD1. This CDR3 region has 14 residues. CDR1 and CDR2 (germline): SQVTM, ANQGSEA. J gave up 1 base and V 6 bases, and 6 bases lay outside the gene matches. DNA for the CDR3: TGCAGCGTCGCGGACAGGGGTTCGAACACTGAAGCTTTCTTT. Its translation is CSVADRGSNTEAFF.